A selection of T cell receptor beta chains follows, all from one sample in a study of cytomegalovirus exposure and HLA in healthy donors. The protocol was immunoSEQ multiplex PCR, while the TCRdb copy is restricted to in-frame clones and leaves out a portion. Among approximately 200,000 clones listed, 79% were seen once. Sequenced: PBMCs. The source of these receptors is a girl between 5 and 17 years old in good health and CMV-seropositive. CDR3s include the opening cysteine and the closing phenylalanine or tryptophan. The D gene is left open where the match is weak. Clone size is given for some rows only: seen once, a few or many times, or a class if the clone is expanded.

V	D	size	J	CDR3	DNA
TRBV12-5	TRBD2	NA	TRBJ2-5	CASGARSKSGGNQETQYF	TGTGCTAGTGGTGCCCGATCTAAGAGCGGGGGAAACCAAGAGACCCAGTACTTC
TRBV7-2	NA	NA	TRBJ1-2	CASSSPREGNYGYTF	TGTGCCAGCAGCTCTCCGAGGGAGGGCAACTATGGCTACACCTTC
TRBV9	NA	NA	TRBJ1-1	CASSWGGEDTEAFF	TGTGCCAGCAGCTGGGGGGGAGAGGACACTGAAGCTTTCTTT
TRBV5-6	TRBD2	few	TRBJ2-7	CASSLPGTSSYEQYF	TGTGCCAGCAGCTTACCAGGGACTAGCTCCTACGAGCAGTACTTC
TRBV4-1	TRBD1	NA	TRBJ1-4	CASSRTGPNEKLFF	TGCGCCAGCAGCCGGACAGGGCCTAATGAAAAACTGTTTTTT
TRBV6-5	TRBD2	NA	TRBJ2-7	CASSYSAGAYEQYF	TGTGCCAGCAGTTACTCGGCGGGGGCCTACGAGCAGTACTTC
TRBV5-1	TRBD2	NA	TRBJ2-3	CASRTAGGNTDTQYF	TGCGCCAGCAGGACAGCGGGGGGGAACACAGATACGCAGTATTTT
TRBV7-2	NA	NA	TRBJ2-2	CASSLGYRDGELFF	TGTGCCAGCAGCTTAGGGTACAGGGACGGGGAGCTGTTTTTT
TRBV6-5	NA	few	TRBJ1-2	CASSEYDTTYGYTF	TGTGCCAGCAGTGAATATGACACCACCTATGGCTACACCTTC
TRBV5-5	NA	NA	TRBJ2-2	CASSLVAGTNTGELFF	TGTGCCAGCAGCTTGGTAGCCGGAACGAACACCGGGGAGCTGTTTTTT
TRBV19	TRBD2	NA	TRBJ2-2	CASRSGGNTGELFF	TGTGCCAGTAGAAGCGGGGGGAACACCGGGGAGCTGTTTTTT
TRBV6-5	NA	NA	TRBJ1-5	CASSYSSRGSNQPQHF	TGTGCCAGCAGTTACTCAAGTCGAGGGAGCAATCAGCCCCAGCATTTT
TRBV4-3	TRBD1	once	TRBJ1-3	CASSQYHPGTGSGNTIYF	TGCGCCAGCAGCCAATACCATCCCGGGACAGGGTCTGGAAACACCATATATTTT
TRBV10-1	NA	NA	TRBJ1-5	CASSGGFQHF	TGCGCCAGCAGTGGCGGGTTCCAGCATTTT
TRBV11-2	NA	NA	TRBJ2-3	CASSLIRSSTDTQYF	TGTGCCAGCAGCTTAATCAGATCTAGCACAGATACGCAGTATTTT
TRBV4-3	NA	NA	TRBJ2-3	CASSTWGTSTDTQYF	TGCGCCAGCAGTACGTGGGGGACTAGCACAGATACGCAGTATTTT
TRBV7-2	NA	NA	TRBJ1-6	CASSLAMGPSPLHF	TGTGCCAGCAGCTTAGCGATGGGGCCTTCACCCCTCCACTTT
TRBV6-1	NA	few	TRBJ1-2	CASSQGLNYGYTF	TGTGCCAGCAGTCAGGGACTTAACTATGGCTACACCTTC
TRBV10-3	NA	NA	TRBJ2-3	CAISESADTQYF	TGTGCCATCAGTGAGAGCGCAGATACGCAGTATTTT
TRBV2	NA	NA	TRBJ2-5	CASTQSTGRETQYF	TGTGCCAGCACCCAGAGTACAGGGCGGGAGACCCAGTACTTC
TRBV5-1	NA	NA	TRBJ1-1	CASSPGQTMNTEAFF	TGCGCCAGCAGCCCAGGACAGACCATGAACACTGAAGCTTTCTTT
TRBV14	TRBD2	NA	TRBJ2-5	CASSRLAGGQETQYF	TGTGCCAGCAGCCGACTAGCGGGGGGCCAAGAGACCCAGTACTTC
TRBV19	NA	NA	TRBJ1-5	CASSIGGVGNQPQHF	TGTGCCAGTAGTATAGGTGGAGTGGGCAATCAGCCCCAGCATTTT
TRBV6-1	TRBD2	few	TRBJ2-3	CASSLGRGGADTQYF	TGTGCCAGCTCCCTAGGGCGGGGGGGGGCAGATACGCAGTATTTT
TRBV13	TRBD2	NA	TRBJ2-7	CASSLTGLAGVLSYEQYF	TGTGCCAGCAGCTTAACAGGACTAGCGGGGGTTCTCTCCTACGAGCAGTACTTC
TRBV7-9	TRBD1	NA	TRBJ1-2	CASSLTLTGTGGDYGYTF	TGTGCCAGCAGCTTAACCCTTACTGGGACAGGGGGCGACTATGGCTACACCTTC
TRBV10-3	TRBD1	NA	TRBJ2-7	CAISVDGQGGTEQYF	TGTGCCATCAGTGTGGATGGACAGGGGGGGACGGAGCAGTACTTC
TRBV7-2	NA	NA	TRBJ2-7	CASSLALLSDNEQYF	TGTGCCAGCAGCTTAGCTCTTCTTAGTGACAACGAGCAGTACTTC
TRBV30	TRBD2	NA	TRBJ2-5	CAWTVGGLGETQYF	TGTGCCTGGACCGTGGGGGGGTTGGGCGAGACCCAGTACTTC
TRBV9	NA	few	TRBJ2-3	CASMPRGDRDTQYF	TGTGCCAGCATGCCAAGGGGCGACCGGGATACGCAGTATTTT
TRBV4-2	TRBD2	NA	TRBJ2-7	CASSLGAGFYEQYF	TGTGCCAGCAGCCTGGGAGCGGGGTTCTACGAGCAGTACTTC
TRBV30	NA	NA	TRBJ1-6	CAWRHPYNSPLHF	TGTGCCTGGCGACATCCCTATAATTCACCCCTCCACTTT
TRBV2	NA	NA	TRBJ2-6	CASSDKGSRSGANVLTF	TGTGCCAGCAGTGACAAGGGGTCACGCTCTGGGGCCAACGTCCTGACTTTC
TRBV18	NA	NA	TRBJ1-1	CASSPSAGLADTEAFF	TGTGCCAGCTCACCATCCGCAGGGCTCGCAGACACTGAAGCTTTCTTT
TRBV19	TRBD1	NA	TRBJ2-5	CASSRDRGYQETQYF	TGTGCCAGTAGTCGGGACAGGGGGTACCAAGAGACCCAGTACTTC
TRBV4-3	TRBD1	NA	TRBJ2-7	CASSQGDRGAYEQYF	TGCGCCAGCAGCCAAGGGGACAGGGGGGCCTACGAGCAGTACTTC
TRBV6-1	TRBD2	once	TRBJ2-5	CASSVPPGGGGGAVETQYF	TGTGCCAGCAGTGTTCCCCCCGGAGGGGGCGGGGGGGCAGTTGAGACCCAGTACTTC
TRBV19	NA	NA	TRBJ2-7	CASSMGTPTYEQYF	TGTGCCAGTAGTATGGGGACACCGACCTACGAGCAGTACTTC
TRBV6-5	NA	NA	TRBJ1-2	CASKEAEQGYYGYTF	TGTGCCAGCAAAGAGGCCGAACAGGGCTACTATGGCTACACCTTC
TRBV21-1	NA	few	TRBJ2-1	CASSKNKKRLAVHNEQFF	TGTGCCAGCAGCAAAAACAAGAAGAGACTAGCTGTCCACAATGAGCAGTTCTTC
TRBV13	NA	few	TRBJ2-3	CASSPLWTDPTDTQYF	TGTGCCAGCAGCCCTTTGTGGACAGACCCGACAGATACGCAGTATTTT
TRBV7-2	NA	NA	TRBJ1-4	CASRPYGGLNEKLFF	TGTGCCAGCAGACCTTACGGGGGACTTAATGAAAAACTGTTTTTT
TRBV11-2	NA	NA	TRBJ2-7	CASSLDQSGYSYEQYF	TGTGCCAGCAGCTTAGATCAGTCAGGTTACTCCTACGAGCAGTACTTC
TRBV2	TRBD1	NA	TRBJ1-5	CASTATGGSNQPQHF	TGTGCCAGCACCGCTACAGGGGGGAGCAATCAGCCCCAGCATTTT
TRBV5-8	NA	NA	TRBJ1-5	CASSLLSLHF	TGTGCCAGCAGCTTGCTTTCGTTACATTTT
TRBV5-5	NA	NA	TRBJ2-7	CASSLRQTPNYEQYF	TGTGCCAGCAGCTTGCGCCAGACACCGAACTACGAGCAGTACTTC
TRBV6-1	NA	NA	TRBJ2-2	CASSESSAPGELFF	TGTGCCAGCAGCGAATCTAGCGCACCCGGGGAGCTGTTTTTT
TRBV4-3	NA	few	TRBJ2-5	CASSQGIGGRQETQYF	TGCGCCAGCAGCCAAGGGATCGGCGGCCGACAAGAGACCCAGTACTTC
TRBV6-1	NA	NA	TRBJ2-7	CASRRGNHEQYF	TGTGCCAGCAGGAGGGGGAACCACGAGCAGTACTTC
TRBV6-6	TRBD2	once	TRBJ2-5	CASSGSGGAPETQYF	TGTGCCAGCAGCGGTAGCGGGGGGGCCCCCGAGACCCAGTACTTC
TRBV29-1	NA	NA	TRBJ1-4	CSVVGGGATNEKLFF	TGCAGCGTTGTGGGCGGGGGAGCAACTAATGAAAAACTGTTTTTT
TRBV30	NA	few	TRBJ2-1	CAWSVGETYNEQFF	TGTGCCTGGAGTGTAGGGGAAACCTACAATGAGCAGTTCTTC
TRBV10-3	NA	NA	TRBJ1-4	CAISDGGNEKLFF	TGTGCCATCAGCGACGGGGGGAATGAAAAACTGTTTTTT
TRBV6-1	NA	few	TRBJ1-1	CASSEQGGHLNTEAFF	TGTGCCAGCAGTGAACAGGGCGGACACTTGAACACTGAAGCTTTCTTT
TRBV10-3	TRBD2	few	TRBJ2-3	CASGLAGVGTDTQYF	TGTGCCAGTGGACTAGCGGGGGTGGGCACAGATACGCAGTATTTT
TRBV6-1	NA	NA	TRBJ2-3	CASSEDTSTDTQYF	TGTGCCAGCAGTGAGGACACCAGCACAGATACGCAGTATTTT
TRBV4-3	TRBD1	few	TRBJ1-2	CASSHGQGSYGYTF	TGCGCCAGCAGCCACGGACAGGGAAGCTATGGCTACACCTTC
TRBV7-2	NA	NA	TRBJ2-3	CASSSRVSTDTQYF	TGTGCCAGCAGCAGCAGGGTTAGCACAGATACGCAGTATTTT